One and the same sample provided the 27 T cell receptor beta chains below, sequenced in a study of HIV-infected patients and healthy controls. Follow-up blood was drawn about 14 weeks, roughly three months, after antiretroviral therapy began. No cell fractionation was done, so the repertoire covers all unsorted peripheral blood T cells. About 540 ng RNA was reverse transcribed with alpha and beta constant-region primers. Using multiplexing indices, alpha and beta chain libraries were generated apart by chain-specific third strand synthesis. TCRdb called the 5' RACE reads again in MiXCR, with one record for every CDR3 protein. The data hold some 20,000 distinct CDR3 sequences, with about 8.7% observed a single time. The sample consisted of blood, taken during antiretroviral therapy. These receptors were taken from an adult with HIV infection.

This clonotype was observed at least ten times. The chain has TRBV7-2 and TRBJ2-7; TRBD1 is a possible D gene (5 bases). V was cut by 5 bases and J by 5 bases, with 10 bases left in between. CDR1 is SGHTA and CDR2 is FQGNSA in the germline V gene. This CDR3 is built from 12 residues. The CDR3 spells CASSEAGNEQYF. The CDR3 region has the DNA TGTGCCAGCAGCGAAGCAGGGAACGAGCAGTACTTC.

At least ten counts were recorded for this clonotype. The chain is built from TRBV19 and TRBJ2-1; perhaps TRBD2 as D (6 bases). This CDR3 spans 12 amino acids. Trimming took off 9 bases at V and 9 bases at J, with 15 bases between the two ends. Germline values: CDR1 LNHDA, CDR2 SQIVND (reference sequence). The CDR3 nucleotides are TGTGCCAGCCGTCTAGCGTATGGTGAGCAGTTCTTC. It specifies CASRLAYGEQFF. The variable domain in full, with the rest retrieved from reference TRBV19 and TRBJ2-1, is DGGITQSPKYLFRKEGQNVTLSCEQNLNHDAMYWYRQDPGQGLRLIYYSQIVNDFQKGDIAEGYSVSREKKESFPLTVTSAQKNPTAFYLCASRLAYGEQFFGPGTRLTVL.

The chain uses TRBV30 and TRBJ2-7; tentatively, D is TRBD2 (5 bases). This CDR3 has 11 residues. Per germline, CDR1 GTSNPN and CDR2 SVGIG (reference sequence). V was pared by 1 base and J by 8 bases, with 9 bases between. CDR3 DNA: TGTGCCTGGAGTGCGGGGTACAAGCAGTACTTC. Encoded protein: CAWSAGYKQYF.

In this sample, this clonotype turned up a few times. The rearrangement joins TRBV7-2 to TRBJ2-1, with no clear D. The V end was cut by 1 base, the J end by 8 bases, with 9 bases between. Germline values: CDR1 SGHTA, CDR2 FQGNSA. The CDR3 extends over 13 amino acids. Written as DNA, the CDR3 is TGTGCCAGCAGCTTAGTGGCAGGAGATGAGCAGTTCTTC. Its translation: CASSLVAGDEQFF.

This clonotype was seen many times. V and J are TRBV20-1 and TRBJ1-1; a weak D match, TRBD1 (5 bases). Trimming took 0 bases from V and 1 from J, leaving 12 bases between them. The CDR3 has 15 amino acids. CDR1 DFQATT and CDR2 SNEGSKA come from the germline V gene (reference sequence). The chain's CDR3 is CSARDSGVGNTEAFF. The CDR3 nucleotides are TGCAGTGCTAGAGATTCGGGGGTGGGGAACACTGAAGCTTTCTTT.

Many counts were recorded for this clonotype. V is TRBV10-3 and J is TRBJ2-3; 12 bases align to TRBD1. The CDR3 loop spans 17 amino acids. The germline gives CDR1 ENHRY, CDR2 SYGVKD. V was pared by 4 bases and J by 6 bases, with 11 bases of the junction left unmatched. The chain's CDR3 is CAISVRSGTGGGDTQYF. The CDR3 region has the DNA TGTGCCATCAGTGTGCGCAGCGGGACAGGGGGCGGTGATACGCAGTATTTT.

In this sample, this clonotype turned up a few times. The chain combines TRBV12-3 or TRBV12-4 with TRBJ2-5; D is ambiguous. Trimming shortened V by 1 base and J by 4 bases, and 4 bases separated the two germline ends. This CDR3 spans 12 amino acids. This CDR3 reads CASSLGAETQYF. The CDR3 nucleotides are TGTGCCAGCAGTTTAGGGGCAGAGACCCAGTACTTC.

The chain recombines TRBV19 with TRBJ2-1; either TRBD1 or TRBD2 may fit D (6 bases each). Germline V lookup: CDR1 LNHDA, CDR2 SQIVND (reference sequence). Trimming removed 11 bases from V and 5 bases from J, with 22 bases in between. This CDR3 contains 15 residues. CDR3 residues: CACGESGGPNNEQFF. The CDR3 DNA is TGTGCCTGCGGGGAGTCCGGGGGCCCTAACAATGAGCAGTTCTTC. The variable domain in full, completed from reference TRBV19 and TRBJ2-1, reads DGGITQSPKYLFRKEGQNVTLSCEQNLNHDAMYWYRQDPGQGLRLIYYSQIVNDFQKGDIAEGYSVSREKKESFPLTVTSAQKNPTAFYLCACGESGGPNNEQFFGPGTRLTVL.

At least ten counts were recorded for this clonotype. This chain connects TRBV5-4 to TRBJ1-5; no firm D call. This CDR3 has 15 residues. Between the trimmed V and J ends, which lost 0 bases and 4 bases, there was a span of 11 bases. Germline V gene data show CDR1 as SGHNT and CDR2 as YYREEE (reference sequence). The CDR3 sequence: CASSLGSGPNQPQHF. In DNA form, the CDR3 reads TGTGCCAGCAGCTTGGGATCGGGTCCTAATCAGCCCCAGCATTTT.

The CDR3 DNA follows: TGCAGTGCTACCGGACCTTACAATGAGCAGTTCTTC. The encoded protein is CSATGPYNEQFF. The chain is built from TRBV20-1 and TRBJ2-1; no definite D call. The germline CDR1 and CDR2 sequences are DFQATT and SNEGSKA (reference sequence). Trimming took off 4 bases at V and 4 bases at J, with 8 bases between the two ends. This CDR3 region has 12 residues.

This clonotype was detected many times. The V gene is TRBV12-3 or TRBV12-4, the J gene TRBJ2-6, with D unresolved. Trimming cost V 8 bases and J 1 base, with 3 bases left between them. The CDR3 has 12 residues. The CDR3 nucleotides read TGTGCCAGCGAGTCTGGGGCCAACGTCCTGACTTTC. Translation: CASESGANVLTF.

Many counts were recorded for this clonotype. The chain recombines TRBV9 with TRBJ2-7, with 12 bases matching TRBD2. The ends lost 3 bases at V and 4 bases at J; junction bases unmatched: 11. This CDR3 is built from 17 residues. Germline-derived CDR1 and CDR2 are SGDLS and YYNGEE. The CDR3 is CASSGSSGGAAGYEQYF. The CDR3 region has the DNA TGTGCCAGCAGCGGATCTAGCGGGGGGGCCGCGGGTTACGAGCAGTACTTC.

This clonotype was picked up many times. The rearrangement joins TRBV3-1 to TRBJ2-7; D is unclear. In germline, CDR1 is LGHDT, CDR2 YNNKEL (reference sequence). The CDR3 runs to 12 residues. Trimming took 5 bases from V and 7 from J, leaving 12 bases between them. DNA of the CDR3: TGTGCCAGCAGCACCTCGTCCGGGGAGCAGTACTTC. Translating gives CASSTSSGEQYF.

This clonotype was found a few times. The J gene is TRBJ1-1, the V gene TRBV7-6; the D is unclear. Germline values: CDR1 SGHVS, CDR2 FNYEAQ. This CDR3 contains 14 residues. The V and J ends lost 5 bases and 3 bases respectively, with 13 bases between them. In DNA, the CDR3 is TGTGCCAGCAGCCCCAGGAGGTCCGACACTGAAGCTTTCTTT. Translated, it gives CASSPRRSDTEAFF.

This clonotype was found many times. The J gene is TRBJ1-5, the V gene TRBV28; D gene ambiguous. The V gene's germline CDR1 is MDHEN and CDR2 SYDVKM. V lost 3 bases and J lost 4, with 7 bases in between. The CDR3 has 13 residues. This chain's CDR3 is CASSFFENQPQHF. For the CDR3, the DNA is TGTGCCAGCAGTTTTTTCGAGAATCAGCCCCAGCATTTT.

This clonotype was detected ten times or more. The genes are TRBV7-2 and TRBJ1-1; D unclear. V lost 5 bases and J 4 bases, leaving 11 bases between the germline ends. CDR1 is SGHTA and CDR2 is FQGNSA in the germline V gene. This CDR3 is 13 amino acids long. The CDR3 spells CASSLVLSTEAFF. In DNA, the CDR3 is TGTGCCAGCAGCCTAGTATTAAGCACTGAAGCTTTCTTT.

This clonotype was observed many times. The chain combines TRBV10-3 with TRBJ2-7, with D maybe TRBD1 (5 bases). CDR3 length equals 11 residues. The germline V gene has CDR1 ENHRY and CDR2 SYGVKD. The V and J ends lost 8 bases and 7 bases respectively, with 12 bases between them. This CDR3 reads CAIGAVGEQYF. CDR3 in DNA: TGTGCCATCGGGGCGGTCGGAGAGCAGTACTTC.

J is TRBJ1-1 and V is TRBV19; D gene unclear. The germline V gene encodes CDR1 LNHDA and CDR2 SQIVND (reference sequence). CDR3 length equals 13 residues. Between the trimmed V and J ends, which lost 7 bases and 0 bases, there was a span of 9 bases. CDR3 region: CASISPMNTEAFF. The CDR3, as DNA: TGTGCCAGTATCTCTCCGATGAACACTGAAGCTTTCTTT.

This clonotype was seen repeatedly, ten times or more. V usage is TRBV5-1 and J usage is TRBJ1-1, with D perhaps matching TRBD1 (5 bases). Trimming removed 3 bases at V and 2 bases at J, with 14 bases between. The CDR3 extends over 15 amino acids. Germline V gene lookup returns CDR1 SGHRS and CDR2 YFSETQ. This CDR3 reads CASSSSQGPNTEAFF. The CDR3, as DNA: TGCGCCAGCAGCTCGTCCCAGGGACCTAACACTGAAGCTTTCTTT. Using reference TRBV5-1 and TRBJ1-1 for the parts outside the CDR3, the full variable domain is KAGVTQTPRYLIKTRGQQVTLSCSPISGHRSVSWYQQTPGQGLQFLFEYFSETQRNKGNFPGRFSGRQFSNSRSEMNVSTLELGDSALYLCASSSSQGPNTEAFFGQGTRLTVV.

This clonotype was counted many times. The rearrangement uses TRBV7-3 and TRBJ1-5; a weak D match, TRBD1 (6 bases). The V end lost 1 base, the J end lost 4 bases, and 11 bases lay between the germline ends. This CDR3 has 15 amino acids. Germline V gene sequence: CDR1 SGHTA, CDR2 FQGTGA. Written as DNA, the CDR3 is TGTGCCAGCAGCTTAAATGGACAGTCTAATCAGCCCCAGCATTTT. It codes for CASSLNGQSNQPQHF.

The genes are TRBV3-1 and TRBJ1-2; D not resolved. CDR1 LGHDT and CDR2 YNNKEL come from the germline V gene (reference sequence). The CDR3 sequence is 14 residues long. V lost 0 bases and J lost 5, with 10 bases in between. As DNA, the CDR3 is TGTGCCAGCAGCCAAGATATTGGGGTATATGGCTACACCTTC. Protein product: CASSQDIGVYGYTF.

This clonotype was counted many times. The chain carries TRBV28 and TRBJ1-1; 7 bases are shared with TRBD1. CDR1 is MDHEN and CDR2 is SYDVKM in the germline V gene. V lost 3 bases to trimming and J lost 0 bases; unmatched junction nucleotides: 10. CDR3 length equals 17 residues. The CDR3 loop is CASSFPSLTGLNTEAFF. The CDR3 DNA reads TGTGCCAGCAGTTTTCCCTCTCTGACAGGGTTGAACACTGAAGCTTTCTTT.

This clonotype was picked up many times. This chain links TRBV4-2 with TRBJ2-5; 9 bases are shared with TRBD2. The junction had 18 bases not matched to a gene; V was cut back by 5 bases and J by 5 bases. The germline V gene has CDR1 LGHNA and CDR2 YNFKEQ. This CDR3 is built from 18 residues. The CDR3 reads CASSGDMDSGGRGETQYF. The CDR3 DNA follows: TGTGCCAGCAGCGGGGATATGGATAGCGGGGGCCGGGGGGAGACCCAGTACTTC.

This clonotype was seen ten or more times. DNA for the CDR3: TGCAGTGCGCCAACCGGGACTCCTGCCGGGGAGCTGTTTTTT. This gives the protein CSAPTGTPAGELFF. This sequence joins TRBV20-1 and TRBJ2-2; TRBD2 is a possible D gene (6 bases). CDR1 and CDR2 (germline): DFQATT, SNEGSKA (reference sequence). Between the trimmed V and J ends, which lost 6 bases and 6 bases, there was a span of 17 bases. CDR3 length equals 14 residues.

This clonotype has a count of ten or more. The genes are TRBV9 and TRBJ2-1; 9 bases agree with TRBD2. V trimming: 3 bases; J trimming: 0 bases; junction bases outside the gene matches: 1. Germline V gene data show CDR1 as SGDLS and CDR2 as YYNGEE. The CDR3 is 15 residues long. CDR3 sequence reads: CASSASGVSYNEQFF. The CDR3 nucleotides read TGTGCCAGCAGCGCTAGCGGGGTCTCCTACAATGAGCAGTTCTTC.

In this sample, this clonotype turned up many times. The chain links TRBV5-4 to TRBJ2-3; no reliable D call. V was trimmed by 6 bases and J by 0 bases, leaving 8 bases between them. Germline values: CDR1 SGHNT, CDR2 YYREEE (reference sequence). The CDR3 totals 13 residues. The DNA of the CDR3 is TGTGCCAGCACCAGATTTAGCACAGATACGCAGTATTTT. Protein product: CASTRFSTDTQYF.

The table lists this clonotype with a few counts. The V gene is TRBV3-1, the J gene TRBJ1-1; D is perhaps TRBD1 (5 bases). Trimming took 3 bases from V and 0 from J, leaving 8 bases between them. CDR3 size: 14 residues. Germline CDR1 is LGHDT and CDR2 is YNNKEL (reference sequence). As DNA, the CDR3 is TGTGCCAGCAGCCATCCAGGGATGAACACTGAAGCTTTCTTT. Protein: CASSHPGMNTEAFF.